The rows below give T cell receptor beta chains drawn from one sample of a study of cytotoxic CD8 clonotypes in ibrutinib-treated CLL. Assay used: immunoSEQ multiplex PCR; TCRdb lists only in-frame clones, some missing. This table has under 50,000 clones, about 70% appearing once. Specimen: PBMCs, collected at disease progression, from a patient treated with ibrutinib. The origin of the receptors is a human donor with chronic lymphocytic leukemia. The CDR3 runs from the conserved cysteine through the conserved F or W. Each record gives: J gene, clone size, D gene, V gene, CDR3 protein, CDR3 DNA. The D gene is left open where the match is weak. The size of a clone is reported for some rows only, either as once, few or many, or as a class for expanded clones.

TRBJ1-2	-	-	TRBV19	CASSPGREYGYTF	TGTGCCAGTAGTCCAGGCCGGGAGTATGGCTACACCTTC
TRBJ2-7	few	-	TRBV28	CASSFRELVGREQYF	TGTGCCAGCAGTTTCCGGGAGCTAGTGGGTCGCGAGCAGTACTTC
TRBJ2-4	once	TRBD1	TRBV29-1	CSVVAGGARGIQYF	TGCAGCGTTGTGGCAGGGGGCGCACGAGGCATTCAGTACTTC
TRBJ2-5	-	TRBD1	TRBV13	CASRTTGTEETQYF	TGTGCCAGCAGGACTACCGGGACAGAAGAGACCCAGTACTTC
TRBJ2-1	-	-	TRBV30	CAWSSPREEDEQFF	TGTGCCTGGAGTTCCCCCAGGGAAGAGGATGAGCAGTTCTTC
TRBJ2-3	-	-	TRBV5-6	CASSDSRTVSTDTQYF	TGTGCCAGCAGCGACTCAAGGACAGTAAGCACAGATACGCAGTATTTT
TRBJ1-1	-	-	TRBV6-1	CASLRPAEAFF	TGTGCCAGCCTGCGACCGGCTGAAGCTTTCTTT
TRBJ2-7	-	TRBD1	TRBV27	CASSPSGGTGFSEQYF	TGTGCCAGCAGTCCCAGTGGGGGGACAGGGTTTTCCGAGCAGTACTTC
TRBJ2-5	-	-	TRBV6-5	CASGFMPQETQYF	TGTGCCAGCGGGTTCATGCCCCAGGAGACCCAGTACTTC
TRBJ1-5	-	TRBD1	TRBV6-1	CASSGLTGTANQPQHF	TGTGCCAGCAGTGGTTTAACCGGGACAGCGAATCAGCCCCAGCATTTT
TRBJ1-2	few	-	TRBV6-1	CASSEALRGMGGYTF	TGTGCCAGCAGTGAAGCGCTTCGGGGGATGGGTGGCTACACCTTC
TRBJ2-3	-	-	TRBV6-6	CASSFGTLTDTQYF	TGTGCCAGCAGTTTCGGGACGCTCACAGATACGCAGTATTTT
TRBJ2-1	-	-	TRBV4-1	CASSQGFVGEHNEQFF	TGCGCCAGCAGCCAAGGATTCGTGGGAGAGCACAATGAGCAGTTCTTC
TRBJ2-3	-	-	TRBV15	CATSRDGAGTDTQYF	TGTGCCACCAGCAGAGATGGGGCAGGCACAGATACGCAGTATTTT
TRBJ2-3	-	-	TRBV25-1	CASSEGQGVTDTQYF	TGTGCCAGCAGTGAAGGGCAGGGAGTCACAGATACGCAGTATTTT
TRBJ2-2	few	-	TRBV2	CASRTLEGAGGELFF	TGTGCCAGCAGAACTTTGGAGGGAGCGGGCGGGGAGCTGTTTTTT
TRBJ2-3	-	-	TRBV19	CASSYRRVDADTQYF	TGTGCCAGTAGTTATCGGCGGGTTGACGCAGATACGCAGTATTTT
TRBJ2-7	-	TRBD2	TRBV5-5	CASSLETSGSQISYEQYF	TGTGCCAGCAGCTTGGAGACTAGCGGGTCCCAAATTTCCTACGAGCAGTACTTC
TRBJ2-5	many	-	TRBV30	CASEGGWETQYF	TGTGCCTCGGAGGGGGGCTGGGAGACCCAGTACTTC
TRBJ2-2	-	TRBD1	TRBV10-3	CAIREHRGGLDTGELFF	TGTGCCATCAGGGAACACAGGGGTGGGCTTGACACCGGGGAGCTGTTTTTT
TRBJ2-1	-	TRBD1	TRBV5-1	CASSRDRASYNEQFF	TGCGCCAGCAGCCGGGACAGGGCCTCCTACAATGAGCAGTTCTTC
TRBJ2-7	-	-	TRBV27	CASSSAGRHEQYF	TGTGCCAGCAGTTCCGCAGGGCGACACGAGCAGTACTTC
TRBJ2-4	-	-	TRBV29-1	CSVYFSGRIQYF	TGCAGCGTTTACTTCAGCGGGCGGATTCAGTACTTC
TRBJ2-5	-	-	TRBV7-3	CASSRTFQETQYF	TGTGCCAGCAGCCGGACCTTCCAAGAGACCCAGTACTTC
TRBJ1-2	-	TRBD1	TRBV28	CASRETGRSDGYTF	TGTGCCAGCAGGGAGACAGGGCGCAGCGATGGCTACACCTTC
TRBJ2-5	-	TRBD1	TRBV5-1	CASNLDRGGETQYF	TGCGCCAGTAACTTGGACAGGGGAGGAGAGACCCAGTACTTC
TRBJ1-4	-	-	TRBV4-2	CASSQAPGRGEKLFF	TGTGCCAGCAGCCAAGCCCCGGGCCGAGGTGAAAAACTGTTTTTT
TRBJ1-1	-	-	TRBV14	CASSQIGTSTEAFF	TGTGCCAGCAGCCAAATCGGGACCTCCACTGAAGCTTTCTTT
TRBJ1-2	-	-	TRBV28	CASSYEGAYGYTF	TGTGCCAGCAGTTACGAGGGCGCCTATGGCTACACCTTC
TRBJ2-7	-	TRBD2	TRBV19	CASSVLPGLAGFHEQYF	TGTGCCAGTAGTGTCCTCCCGGGACTAGCGGGATTCCACGAGCAGTACTTC
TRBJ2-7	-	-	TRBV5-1	CASARAGSGEQYF	TGCGCCAGCGCCCGGGCAGGGTCGGGCGAGCAGTACTTC
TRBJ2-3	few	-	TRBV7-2	CASSSGLSTDTQYF	TGTGCCAGCAGCTCCGGACTCAGCACAGATACGCAGTATTTT
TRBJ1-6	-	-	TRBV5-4	CASSLAESSPLHF	TGTGCCAGCAGCTTGGCTGAGAGTTCACCCCTCCACTTT
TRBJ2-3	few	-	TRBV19	CASSIGTDTQYF	TGTGCCAGTAGTATAGGCACAGATACGCAGTATTTT
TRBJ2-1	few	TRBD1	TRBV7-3	CASSTSGQGLGNEQFF	TGTGCCAGCAGCACCTCGGGACAGGGTTTGGGAAATGAGCAGTTCTTC
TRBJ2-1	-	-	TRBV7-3	CASSPPGTYNEQFF	TGTGCCAGCAGCCCGCCCGGGACCTACAATGAGCAGTTCTTC
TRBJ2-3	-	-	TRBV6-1	CASSVQGWGQYF	TGTGCCAGCAGTGTACAGGGTTGGGGGCAGTATTTT
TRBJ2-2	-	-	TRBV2	CASTESVQGNTGELFF	TGTGCCAGCACAGAGTCGGTTCAGGGGAACACCGGGGAGCTGTTTTTT
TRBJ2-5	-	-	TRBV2	CASTLSTVETQYF	TGTGCCAGCACCTTATCGACAGTGGAGACCCAGTACTTC